This T cell receptor (beta chain) was observed in a study of T-cell memory formation after mild COVID-19. The ends were cut back, 5 bases at V and 7 bases at J, with 18 bases in the middle. Looked up from germline, CDR1 is SGHTA and CDR2 is FQGTGA. The CDR3 sequence is 15 residues long. TCRdb fed the 5' RACE reads into MiXCR, producing one record per CDR3 protein. The table includes approximately 340,000 distinct CDR3 sequences, more than 15% detected once. This clonotype originated in a man between 18 and 35 years old who had mild COVID-19 (a few samples of this study predate the infection). Cell type and time point are not known. This sequence joins TRBV7-3 and TRBJ2-1, with unresolved D. Specimen: PBMCs or a T cell subset sorted from them (not recorded which). Here the CDR3 reads CASSPQVAGVNEQFF. CDR3 coding DNA: TGTGCCAGCAGCCCTCAGGTGGCAGGAGTTAATGAGCAGTTCTTC.